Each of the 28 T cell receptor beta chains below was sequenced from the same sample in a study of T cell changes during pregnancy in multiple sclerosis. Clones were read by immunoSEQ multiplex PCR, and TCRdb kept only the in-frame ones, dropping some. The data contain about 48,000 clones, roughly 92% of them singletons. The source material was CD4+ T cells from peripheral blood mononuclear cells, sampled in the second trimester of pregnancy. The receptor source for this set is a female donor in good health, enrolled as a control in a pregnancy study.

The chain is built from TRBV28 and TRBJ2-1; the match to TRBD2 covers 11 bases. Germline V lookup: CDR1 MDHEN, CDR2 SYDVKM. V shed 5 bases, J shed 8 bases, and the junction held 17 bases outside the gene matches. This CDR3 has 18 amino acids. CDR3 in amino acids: CASSHPPLLAGGIHEQFF. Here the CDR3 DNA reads TGTGCCAGCAGTCACCCGCCCCTGCTAGCGGGAGGTATTCATGAGCAGTTCTTC.

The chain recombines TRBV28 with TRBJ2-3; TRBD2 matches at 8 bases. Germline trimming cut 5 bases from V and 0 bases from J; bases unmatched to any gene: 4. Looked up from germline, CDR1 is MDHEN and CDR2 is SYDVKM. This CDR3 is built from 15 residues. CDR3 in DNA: TGTGCCAGCAGTATACTAGCGGCTAGCACAGATACGCAGTATTTT. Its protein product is CASSILAASTDTQYF.

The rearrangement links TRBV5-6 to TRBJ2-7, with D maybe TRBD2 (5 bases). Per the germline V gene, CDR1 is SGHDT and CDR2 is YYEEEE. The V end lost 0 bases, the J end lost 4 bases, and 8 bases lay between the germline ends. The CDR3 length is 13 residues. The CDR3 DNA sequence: TGTGCCAGCAGCTTGGCCGGGGAATACGAGCAGTACTTC. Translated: CASSLAGEYEQYF.

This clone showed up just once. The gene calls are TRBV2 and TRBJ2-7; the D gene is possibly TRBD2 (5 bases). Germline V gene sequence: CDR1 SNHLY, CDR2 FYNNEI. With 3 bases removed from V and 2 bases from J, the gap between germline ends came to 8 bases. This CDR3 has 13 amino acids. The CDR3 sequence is CASSEEAPYEQYF. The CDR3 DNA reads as TGTGCCAGCAGTGAGGAGGCTCCCTACGAGCAGTACTTC.

CDR3 coding DNA: TGTGCCAGCAGCTTACAGGGGAGTCATGGCTACACCTTC. As protein: CASSLQGSHGYTF. The chain recombines TRBV5-4 with TRBJ1-2; TRBD1 matches at 7 bases. With V trimmed by 2 bases and J by 6 bases, 4 bases remained unmatched. CDR1 is SGHNT, CDR2 YYREEE, per germline (reference sequence). The CDR3 sequence is 13 residues long.

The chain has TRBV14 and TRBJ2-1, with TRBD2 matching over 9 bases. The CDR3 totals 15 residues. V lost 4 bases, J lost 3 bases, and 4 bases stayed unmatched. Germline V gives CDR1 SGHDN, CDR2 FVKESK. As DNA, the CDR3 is TGTGCCAGCAGCCGGTGGACTAGCGTCTACAATGAGCAGTTCTTC. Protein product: CASSRWTSVYNEQFF.

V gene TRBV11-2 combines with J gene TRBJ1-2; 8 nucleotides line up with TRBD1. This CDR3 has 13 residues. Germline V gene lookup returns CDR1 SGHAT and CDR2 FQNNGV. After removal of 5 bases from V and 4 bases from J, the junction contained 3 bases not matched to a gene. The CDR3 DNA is TGTGCCAGCAGCCCCGGACAGGGCTATGGCTACACCTTC. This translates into CASSPGQGYGYTF.

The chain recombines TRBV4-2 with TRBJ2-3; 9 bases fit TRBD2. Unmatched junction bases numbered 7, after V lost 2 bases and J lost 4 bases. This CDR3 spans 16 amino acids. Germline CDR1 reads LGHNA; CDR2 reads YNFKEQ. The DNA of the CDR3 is TGTGCCAGCAGCCAATCCGTAGCGGGAGCAGCAGATACGCAGTATTTT. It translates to CASSQSVAGAADTQYF.

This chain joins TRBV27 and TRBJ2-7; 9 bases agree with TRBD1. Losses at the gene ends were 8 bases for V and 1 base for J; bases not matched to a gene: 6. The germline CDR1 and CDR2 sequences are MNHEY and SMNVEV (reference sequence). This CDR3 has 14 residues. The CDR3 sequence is CASGSGTGSYEQYF. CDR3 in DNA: TGTGCCAGCGGGTCCGGGACAGGGTCCTACGAGCAGTACTTC.

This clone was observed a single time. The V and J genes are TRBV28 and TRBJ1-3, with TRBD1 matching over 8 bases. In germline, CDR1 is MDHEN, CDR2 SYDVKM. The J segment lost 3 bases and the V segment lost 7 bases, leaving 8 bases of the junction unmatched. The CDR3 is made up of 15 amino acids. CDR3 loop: CASNSGDRGGNTIYF. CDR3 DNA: TGTGCCAGCAACTCTGGTGACAGGGGTGGAAACACCATATATTTT.

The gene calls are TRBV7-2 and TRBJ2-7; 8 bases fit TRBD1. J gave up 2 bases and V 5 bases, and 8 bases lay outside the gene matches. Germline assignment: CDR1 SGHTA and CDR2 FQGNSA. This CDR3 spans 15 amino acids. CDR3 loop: CASSPNSGQAYEQYF. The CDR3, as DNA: TGTGCCAGCAGCCCAAACTCGGGACAGGCCTACGAGCAGTACTTC.

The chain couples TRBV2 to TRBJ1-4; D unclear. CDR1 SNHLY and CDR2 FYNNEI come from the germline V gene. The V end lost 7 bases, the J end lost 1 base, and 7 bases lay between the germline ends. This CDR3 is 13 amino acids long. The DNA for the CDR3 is TGTGCCAGCATTACATTAACTAATGAAAAACTGTTTTTT. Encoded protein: CASITLTNEKLFF. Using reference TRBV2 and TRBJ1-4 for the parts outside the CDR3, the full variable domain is EPEVTQTPSHQVTQMGQEVILRCVPISNHLYFYWYRQILGQKVEFLVSFYNNEISEKSEIFDDQFSVERPDGSNFTLKIRSTKLEDSAMYFCASITLTNEKLFFGSGTQLSVL.

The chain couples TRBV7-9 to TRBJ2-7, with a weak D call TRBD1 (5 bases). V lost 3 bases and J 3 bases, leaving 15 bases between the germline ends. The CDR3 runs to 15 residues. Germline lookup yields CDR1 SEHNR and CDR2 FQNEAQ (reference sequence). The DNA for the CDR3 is TGTGCCAGCAGCTTCCAGGGTGGCAGAGACTACGAGCAGTACTTC. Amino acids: CASSFQGGRDYEQYF.

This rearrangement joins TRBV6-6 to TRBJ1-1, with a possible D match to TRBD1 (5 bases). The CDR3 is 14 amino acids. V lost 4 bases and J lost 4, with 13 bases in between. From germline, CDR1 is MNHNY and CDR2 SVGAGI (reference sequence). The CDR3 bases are TGTGCCAGCAGTTGGGGGGAGGGAGGCACTGAAGCTTTCTTT. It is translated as CASSWGEGGTEAFF.

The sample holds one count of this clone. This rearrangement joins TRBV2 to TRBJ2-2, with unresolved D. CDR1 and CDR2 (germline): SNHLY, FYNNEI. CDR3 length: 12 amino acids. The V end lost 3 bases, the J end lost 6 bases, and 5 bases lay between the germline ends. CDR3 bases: TGTGCCAGCAGTGAGGGCCCCGGGGAGCTGTTTTTT. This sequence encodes CASSEGPGELFF. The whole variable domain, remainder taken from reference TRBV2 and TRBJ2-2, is EPEVTQTPSHQVTQMGQEVILRCVPISNHLYFYWYRQILGQKVEFLVSFYNNEISEKSEIFDDQFSVERPDGSNFTLKIRSTKLEDSAMYFCASSEGPGELFFGEGSRLTVL.

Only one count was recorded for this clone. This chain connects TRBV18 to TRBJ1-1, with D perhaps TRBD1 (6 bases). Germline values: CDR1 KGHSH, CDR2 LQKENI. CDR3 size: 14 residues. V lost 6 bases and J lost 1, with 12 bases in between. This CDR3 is CASSPRQANTEAFF. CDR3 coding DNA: TGTGCCAGCTCCCCTAGACAGGCGAACACTGAAGCTTTCTTT.

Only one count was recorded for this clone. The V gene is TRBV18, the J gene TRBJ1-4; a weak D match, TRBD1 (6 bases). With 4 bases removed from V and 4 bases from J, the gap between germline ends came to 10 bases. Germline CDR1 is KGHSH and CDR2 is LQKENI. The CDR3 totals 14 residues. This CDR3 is CASSRGQYNEKLFF. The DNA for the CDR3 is TGTGCCAGCTCACGAGGACAGTATAATGAAAAACTGTTTTTT.

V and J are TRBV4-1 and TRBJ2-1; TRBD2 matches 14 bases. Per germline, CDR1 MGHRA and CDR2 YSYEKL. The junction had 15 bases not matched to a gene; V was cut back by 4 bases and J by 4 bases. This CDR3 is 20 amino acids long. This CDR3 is CASSRSTSGRVLGGYNEQFF. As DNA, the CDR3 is TGCGCCAGCAGCCGTTCGACTAGCGGGAGGGTCTTAGGGGGGTACAATGAGCAGTTCTTC.

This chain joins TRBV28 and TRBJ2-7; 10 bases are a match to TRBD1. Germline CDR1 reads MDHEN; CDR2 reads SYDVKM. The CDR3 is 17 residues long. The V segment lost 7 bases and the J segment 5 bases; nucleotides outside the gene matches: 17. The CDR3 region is CASTFWPLGTGVDEQYF. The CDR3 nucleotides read TGTGCCAGCACGTTTTGGCCTTTAGGGACAGGGGTGGACGAGCAGTACTTC.

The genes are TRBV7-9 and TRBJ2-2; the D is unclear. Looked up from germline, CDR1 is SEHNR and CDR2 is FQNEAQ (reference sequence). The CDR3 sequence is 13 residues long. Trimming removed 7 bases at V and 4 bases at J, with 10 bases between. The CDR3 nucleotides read TGTGCCAGCACCCCCAGTATCACCGGGGAGCTGTTTTTT. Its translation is CASTPSITGELFF.

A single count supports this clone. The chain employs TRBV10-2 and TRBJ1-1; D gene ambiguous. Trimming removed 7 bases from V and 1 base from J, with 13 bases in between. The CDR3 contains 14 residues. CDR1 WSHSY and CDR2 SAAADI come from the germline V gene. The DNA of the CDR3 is TGCGCCAGCACTGAACTTACTGAGAACACTGAAGCTTTCTTT. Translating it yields CASTELTENTEAFF.

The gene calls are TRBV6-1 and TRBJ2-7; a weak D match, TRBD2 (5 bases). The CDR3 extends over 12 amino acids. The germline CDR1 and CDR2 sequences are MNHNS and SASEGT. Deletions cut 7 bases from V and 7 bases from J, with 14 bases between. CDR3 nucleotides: TGTGCCAGCATTAGCCCCGGGGAAGAGCAGTACTTC. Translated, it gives CASISPGEEQYF.

CDR3 sequence (DNA): TGTGCCAGCTCACCCCCTAGCGGAGGCACAGATACGCAGTATTTT. This encodes CASSPPSGGTDTQYF. The rearrangement links TRBV18 to TRBJ2-3, with 7 bases identical to TRBD2. V trimming: 3 bases; J trimming: 1 base; junction bases outside the gene matches: 4. The CDR3 is 15 residues long. Germline CDR1 and CDR2: KGHSH and LQKENI.

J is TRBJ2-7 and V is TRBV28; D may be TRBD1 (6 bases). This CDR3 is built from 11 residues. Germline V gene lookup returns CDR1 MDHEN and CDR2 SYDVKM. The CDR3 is CAGGQAYEQYF. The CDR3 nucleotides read TGTGCAGGGGGTCAGGCCTACGAGCAGTACTTC.

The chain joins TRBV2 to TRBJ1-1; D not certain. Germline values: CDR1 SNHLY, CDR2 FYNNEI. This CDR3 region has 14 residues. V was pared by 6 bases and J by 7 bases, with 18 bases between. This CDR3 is CASSSPPTAYEAFF. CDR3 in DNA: TGTGCCAGCAGCTCCCCCCCAACAGCCTATGAAGCTTTCTTT.

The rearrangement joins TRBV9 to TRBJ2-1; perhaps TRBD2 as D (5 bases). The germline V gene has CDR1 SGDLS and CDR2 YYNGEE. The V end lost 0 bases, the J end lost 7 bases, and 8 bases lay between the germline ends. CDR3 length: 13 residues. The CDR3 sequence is CASSVGGSNEQFF. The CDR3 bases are TGTGCCAGCAGCGTAGGAGGGAGTAATGAGCAGTTCTTC.

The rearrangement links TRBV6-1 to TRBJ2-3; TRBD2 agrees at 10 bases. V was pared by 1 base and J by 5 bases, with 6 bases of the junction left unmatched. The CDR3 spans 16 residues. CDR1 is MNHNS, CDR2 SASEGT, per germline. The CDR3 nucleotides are TGTGCCAGCAGTGAAGTGGATAGCGGGGGGCGAGATACGCAGTATTTT. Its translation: CASSEVDSGGRDTQYF.

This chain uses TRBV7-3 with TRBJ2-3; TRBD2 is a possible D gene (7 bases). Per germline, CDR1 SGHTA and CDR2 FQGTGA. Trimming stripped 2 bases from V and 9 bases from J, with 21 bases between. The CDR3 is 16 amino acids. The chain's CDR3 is CASSLLGQGRVSTQYF. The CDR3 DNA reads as TGTGCCAGCAGCTTATTAGGGCAGGGGAGGGTCTCGACGCAGTATTTT.